The clone carrying this T cell receptor (beta chain) was detected a few times. Its antigen is not known. The data stem from a study of identical twins. The V gene lost 2 bases and the J gene lost 8 bases, with 15 bases spanning the gap. The CDR3 consists of 14 residues. Germline V gives CDR1 MNHNS, CDR2 SASEGT. Study conclusions and caveats: Cord blood's abundant beta clonotypes had fewer insertions, unlike memory repertoires. There was more out-of-frame TCR alpha sharing in monozygotic twins than models estimated.

TCRdb itself ran the 5' RACE reads through MiXCR, one entry per CDR3 protein. Of 650,000 to 750,000 distinct CDR3 sequences listed, approximately 21% are singletons. These sequences were also reported in another study, on T cells expressing NK-cell markers. As reported in that work: There were a few donors in whom these clonotypes also led the CD3+CD56-NKG2C+ fraction.

This chain connects TRBV6-1 to TRBJ1-2; D unclear. The TCR originated in a woman under 30 in good health. Sequencing was performed on PBMCs. CDR3 nucleotides: TGTGCCAGCAGTGAACACGCGGAGGGATCCGGCTACACCTTC. It encodes CASSEHAEGSGYTF.